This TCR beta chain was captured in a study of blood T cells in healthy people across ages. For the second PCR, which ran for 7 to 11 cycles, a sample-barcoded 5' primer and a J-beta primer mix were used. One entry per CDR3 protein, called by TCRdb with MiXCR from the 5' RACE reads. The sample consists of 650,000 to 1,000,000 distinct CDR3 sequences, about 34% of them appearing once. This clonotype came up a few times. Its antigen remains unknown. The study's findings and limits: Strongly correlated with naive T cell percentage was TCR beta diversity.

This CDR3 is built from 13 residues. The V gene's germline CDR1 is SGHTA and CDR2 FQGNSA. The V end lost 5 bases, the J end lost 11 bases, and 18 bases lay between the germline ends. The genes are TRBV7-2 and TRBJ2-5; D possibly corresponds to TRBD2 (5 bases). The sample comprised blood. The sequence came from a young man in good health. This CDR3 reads CASSPSLYNEQYF. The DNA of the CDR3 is TGTGCCAGCAGCCCTAGCCTATACAATGAGCAGTACTTC.